This is a list of T cell receptor beta chains from one sample in a study of T cell responses to AZD1222 COVID-19 vaccine. The method was immunoSEQ multiplex PCR; TCRdb's version includes in-frame clones alone and lacks a portion of them. Of fewer than 200,000 clones listed, over 80% were seen once; the top ten hold 5% to 7%. Sequencing used peripheral blood, obtained on day 0 of AZD1222 vaccination. These receptors were collected from an adult in good health. The CDR3 runs from the conserved cysteine through the conserved F or W. The D gene is left open where the match is weak.

J	V	D	CDR3	DNA
TRBJ1-1	TRBV6-5	NA	CASIPGPLNTEAFF	TGTGCCAGCATCCCCGGGCCACTCAACACTGAAGCTTTCTTT
TRBJ2-7	TRBV5-1	NA	CASSSSNREPYEQYF	TGCGCCAGCAGCTCATCTAACAGGGAACCCTACGAGCAGTACTTC
TRBJ2-3	TRBV7-2	NA	CASSLVRGAGHF	TGTGCCAGCAGCTTAGTTAGGGGTGCCGGTCATTTT
TRBJ1-4	TRBV5-6	TRBD1	CASTLGGGTNEKLFF	TGTGCCAGCACCCTGGGAGGGGGCACTAATGAAAAACTGTTTTTT
TRBJ1-3	TRBV7-9	NA	CASSLRGSGNTIYF	TGTGCCAGCAGCTTAAGGGGATCTGGAAACACCATATATTTT
TRBJ1-6	TRBV12-3/TRBV12-4	NA	CASSPDTSTLHF	TGTGCCAGCAGTCCGGACACTTCTACCCTCCACTTT
TRBJ2-1	TRBV7-8	NA	CASSGGANSSYNEQFF	TGTGCCAGCAGCGGGGGGGCCAATAGCTCCTACAATGAGCAGTTCTTC
TRBJ1-6	TRBV7-8	NA	CASSSSGRLGRHNSPLHF	TGTGCCAGCAGCTCCAGTGGTCGGTTGGGGCGACATAATTCACCCCTCCACTTT
TRBJ2-2	TRBV2	TRBD1	CASRGQSANTGELFF	TGTGCCAGCAGGGGACAGAGCGCGAACACCGGGGAGCTGTTTTTT
TRBJ2-5	TRBV7-2	NA	CASSPPRAHKETQYF	TGTGCCAGCAGCCCCCCCCGGGCCCATAAAGAGACCCAGTACTTC
TRBJ2-3	TRBV5-6	NA	CASSLGSSSTDTQYF	TGTGCCAGCAGCTTGGGTTCCTCTAGCACAGATACGCAGTATTTT